One and the same sample provided the 2 T cell receptor beta chains below, sequenced in a study of T cells in Graves' hyperthyroidism and ophthalmopathy. Researchers amplified the TCR beta CDR3 regions from RNA transcripts. The HTBI primer set drove a first-round RT-PCR of the TCR CDR3. TCRdb redid the calling of the multiplex PCR reads with MiXCR, one entry per CDR3 protein. This table has around 250,000 distinct CDR3 sequences, more than 14% appearing once. Sequencing used blood. Receptors originate from a woman aged 40 to 55 with Graves' hyperthyroidism that later progressed to Graves' ophthalmopathy.

This clonotype was picked up a small number of times. This chain links TRBV13 with TRBJ2-7, with 7 bases identical to TRBD2. CDR1 PRHDT and CDR2 FYEKMQ come from the germline V gene (reference sequence). There are 16 residues in the CDR3. After removal of 3 bases from V and 3 bases from J, the junction contained 11 bases not matched to a gene. The CDR3 loop is CASSFYGVSGDYEQYF. CDR3 nucleotide sequence: TGTGCCAGCAGCTTTTATGGGGTAAGCGGGGACTACGAGCAGTACTTC.

The chain links TRBV20-1 to TRBJ2-1; no clear D. The CDR3 is 14 residues long. Trimming left V 5 bases short and J 7 bases short, with 18 bases between. The germline CDR1 and CDR2 sequences are DFQATT and SNEGSKA (reference sequence). The CDR3 region is CSAGSNYNRNEQFF. The DNA for the CDR3 is TGCAGTGCTGGCTCGAACTACAATCGAAATGAGCAGTTCTTC.